In this sample, the clone carrying this T cell receptor (beta chain) turned up many times. What it recognizes is unknown. Per the germline V gene, CDR1 is MNHEY and CDR2 is SMNVEV (reference sequence). Trimming removed 5 bases from V and 4 bases from J, with 10 bases in between. This CDR3 comprises 13 residues. The data stem from a study of T cell repertoires in cytomegalovirus infection. About the research overall: Both a matching HLA type and CMV infection were indicated by public TCR beta signatures. Broader study findings: Ex vivo responses were dominated by HLA-C-restricted CMV-specific TCR beta clonotypes.

In TCRdb, the reads were re-called with MiXCR into one record per CDR3 protein. The sample holds 300,000 to 400,000 distinct CDR3 sequences, approximately 9.5% seen once. The origin of this receptor is a human donor in good health (CMV status not recorded). Some clones in this sample may be carry-over from other donors' samples. The sample comprised PBMCs. This chain links TRBV27 with TRBJ2-3; D is possibly TRBD2 (6 bases). As DNA, the CDR3 is TGTGCCAGCAGTCCGGACTATTCAGATACGCAGTATTTT. The encoded protein is CASSPDYSDTQYF.